The 27 T cell receptor beta chains presented below share a single source sample, sequenced in a study of identical twins. TCRdb called the 5' RACE reads again in MiXCR, with one record for every CDR3 protein. The sample holds roughly 630,000 distinct CDR3 sequences, less than 9% seen once. These sequences were also reported in another study, on yellow fever vaccine responses in identical twins.

The sequenced sample consisted of PBMCs. The receptors originated from a woman aged 18-29 years in good health.

J is TRBJ2-3 and V is TRBV5-1, with a weak D call TRBD2 (6 bases). This CDR3 spans 14 amino acids. Germline V gene sequence: CDR1 SGHRS, CDR2 YFSETQ. Trimming shortened V by 4 bases and J by 7 bases, and 16 bases separated the two germline ends. As DNA, the CDR3 is TGCGCCAGCAGCCCGCGGTTGGGAGGTTATACGCAGTATTTT. Amino acids: CASSPRLGGYTQYF.

This clonotype occurred many times. V is TRBV4-1 and J is TRBJ2-3; D not certain. In germline, CDR1 is MGHRA, CDR2 YSYEKL. The CDR3 contains 14 residues. V gave up 2 bases and J gave up 1 base, with 7 bases separating them. For the CDR3, the DNA is TGCGCCAGCAGCCAACCGACACGCACAGATACGCAGTATTTT. Translated, it gives CASSQPTRTDTQYF.

This clonotype was found a few times. This rearrangement joins TRBV20-1 to TRBJ2-1, with D tentatively TRBD1 (5 bases). The CDR3 covers 17 residues. With 6 bases removed from V and 0 bases from J, the gap between germline ends came to 21 bases. Per germline, CDR1 DFQATT and CDR2 SNEGSKA (reference sequence). CDR3 sequence: CSARIGAEMSSYNEQFF. For the CDR3, the DNA is TGCAGTGCCCGGATTGGGGCGGAGATGAGCTCCTACAATGAGCAGTTCTTC.

CDR3 nucleotide sequence: TGTGCCAGCAGCCATTGGGTTAATGAAAAACTGTTTTTT. It translates to CASSHWVNEKLFF. The chain is built from TRBV14 and TRBJ1-4; D remains ambiguous. V dropped 3 bases and J dropped 4 bases, with 6 bases sitting between them. The CDR3 has 13 residues. Germline CDR1 SGHDN, CDR2 FVKESK.

This clonotype was found a few times. The CDR3 DNA is TGTGCCAGCAGCCAACTAGCGGGGGGGCCAAAGAATGAGCAGTTCTTC. Amino acid sequence: CASSQLAGGPKNEQFF. This chain joins TRBV3-1 and TRBJ2-1, with 12 bases fitting TRBD2. V shed 2 bases, J shed 7 bases, and the junction held 6 bases outside the gene matches. Germline CDR1 is LGHDT and CDR2 is YNNKEL (reference sequence). The CDR3 totals 16 residues.

This clonotype has only a few counts. The chain is built from TRBV27 and TRBJ2-5, with 9 nucleotides matching TRBD1. The CDR3 runs to 14 residues. From germline, CDR1 is MNHEY and CDR2 SMNVEV (reference sequence). J was trimmed by 3 bases and V by 6 bases; bases with no gene match: 5. The CDR3 loop is CASRQTGGKETQYF. In nucleotides, the CDR3 is TGTGCCAGCAGACAAACAGGGGGCAAAGAGACCCAGTACTTC.

This clonotype was counted at least ten times. This sequence joins TRBV10-2 and TRBJ2-1, with D unresolved. Trimming took 2 bases from V and 2 from J, leaving 10 bases between them. The CDR3 has 15 amino acids. Germline V gene lookup returns CDR1 WSHSY and CDR2 SAAADI. In DNA, the CDR3 is TGCGCCAGCAGTGAGGGGGTAGCAACCTACAATGAGCAGTTCTTC. Translation: CASSEGVATYNEQFF.

V gene TRBV24-1 combines with J gene TRBJ2-5; D possibly matches TRBD1 or TRBD2 (5 bases each). V was shortened by 1 base and J by 1 base, with 18 bases between the two germline ends. Germline-derived CDR1 and CDR2 are KGHDR and SFDVKD. The CDR3 is made up of 18 amino acids. CDR3 region: CATSDFKGIRGTQETQYF. The CDR3 DNA reads TGTGCCACCAGTGATTTTAAGGGGATCCGAGGGACCCAAGAGACCCAGTACTTC.

This clonotype has at least ten counts. The V gene is TRBV28, the J gene TRBJ2-1; TRBD2 might be the D (6 bases). V lost 6 bases and J 6 bases, leaving 18 bases between the germline ends. CDR1 and CDR2 from the germline V gene are MDHEN and SYDVKM. The CDR3 extends over 15 amino acids. CDR3 bases: TGTGCCAGCAGGGTTCGGGGCGGGACGCTCAATGAGCAGTTCTTC. This translates into CASRVRGGTLNEQFF.

This clonotype has ten or more counts. The CDR3 reads CASSLPRGENNSPLHF. The CDR3 DNA follows: TGCGCCAGCAGCCTCCCCAGGGGGGAAAATAATTCACCCCTCCACTTT. The chain has TRBV4-1 and TRBJ1-6; 7 bases are a match to TRBD1. V lost 4 bases to trimming and J lost 5 bases; unmatched junction nucleotides: 8. Germline V gene lookup returns CDR1 MGHRA and CDR2 YSYEKL. This CDR3 comprises 16 residues.

The CDR3 DNA follows: TGTGCCAGCAGCCAAGACAGGGGAACCTACAATGAGCAGTTCTTC. Its translation is CASSQDRGTYNEQFF. The chain links TRBV12-3 or TRBV12-4 to TRBJ2-1, with TRBD1 matching 8 bases. The V gene end was trimmed by 6 bases and the J gene end by 2 bases; junction bases not matched to a gene: 6. The CDR3 loop spans 15 amino acids.

This clonotype was found once. Its ends do not fully match the called genes, so a read error is possible. The V gene is TRBV12-3 or TRBV12-4, the J gene TRBJ2-3, with 9 bases identical to TRBD2. The CDR3 has 19 amino acids. The CDR3 is CASCLEGGLAGLSWDTQYF. CDR3 DNA: TGTGCCAGCTGTTTAGAAGGAGGGCTAGCGGGGCTCTCCTGGGATACGCAGTATTTT.

This clonotype has ten or more counts. The chain couples TRBV10-3 to TRBJ2-7; tentatively, D is TRBD1 (5 bases). CDR3 length: 14 residues. V was cut by 3 bases and J by 7 bases, with 16 bases left in between. Germline loops: CDR1 ENHRY, CDR2 SYGVKD. The CDR3 loop is CAISDVQGDGEQYF. The CDR3 bases are TGTGCCATCAGTGATGTCCAGGGTGATGGGGAGCAGTACTTC.

V usage is TRBV28 and J usage is TRBJ1-1, with a weak D call TRBD1 (5 bases). The V end lost 10 bases, the J end lost 6 bases, and 21 bases lay between the germline ends. Germline V gene data show CDR1 as MDHEN and CDR2 as SYDVKM. CDR3 size: 14 residues. The CDR3 bases are TGTGCCATCTTCACTGGGCCAGGGCGCGCTGAAGCTTTCTTT. Amino acids: CAIFTGPGRAEAFF.

The J gene is TRBJ2-7, the V gene TRBV28, with D tentatively TRBD1 (5 bases). V gave up 8 bases and J gave up 12 bases, with 14 bases separating them. CDR1 and CDR2 (germline): MDHEN, SYDVKM. This CDR3 is built from 10 residues. In DNA, the CDR3 is TGTGCCAGCCAAAAGGGGATTCCGTACTTC. Protein sequence: CASQKGIPYF.

This chain joins TRBV28 and TRBJ1-2; TRBD1 is a possible D gene (6 bases). The germline CDR1 and CDR2 sequences are MDHEN and SYDVKM. Trimming cost V 6 bases and J 5 bases, with 25 bases left between them. This CDR3 contains 17 residues. The CDR3 region has the DNA TGTGCCAGCAGGAGTTTTACAGGGACTGGGTGGGGATATGGCTACACCTTC. Translating it yields CASRSFTGTGWGYGYTF.

J is TRBJ2-4 and V is TRBV3-1; D not certain. The CDR3 totals 13 residues. Germline CDR1 LGHDT, CDR2 YNNKEL (reference sequence). V gave up 4 bases and J gave up 9 bases, with 13 bases separating them. CDR3 sequence: CASSLGGIGIQYF. The DNA for the CDR3 is TGTGCCAGCAGCCTGGGTGGGATCGGCATTCAGTACTTC. Combining the CDR3 with reference TRBV3-1 and TRBJ2-4 gives the whole variable domain DTAVSQTPKYLVTQMGNDKSIKCEQNLGHDTMYWYKQDSKKFLKIMFSYNNKELIINETVPNRFSPKSPDKAHLNLHINSLELGDSAVYFCASSLGGIGIQYFGAGTRLSVL.

This clonotype was picked up a small number of times. J is TRBJ2-3 and V is TRBV29-1, with 13 bases identical to TRBD2. The trim removed 6 bases at V and 2 bases at J, leaving 8 bases unmatched. The CDR3 contains 16 residues. Looked up from germline, CDR1 is SQVTM and CDR2 is ANQGSEA. The CDR3 protein is CSVRTSGSWSTDTQYF. In DNA form, the CDR3 reads TGCAGCGTCAGGACTAGCGGGAGTTGGTCCACAGATACGCAGTATTTT.

V gene TRBV6-1 combines with J gene TRBJ2-2, with D perhaps assigned TRBD1 or TRBD2 (5 bases each). Germline CDR1 MNHNS, CDR2 SASEGT. This CDR3 is 14 amino acids long. V lost 6 bases and J lost 5, with 13 bases in between. CDR3 protein: CASREGILTGELFF. DNA for the CDR3: TGTGCCAGCAGAGAGGGGATTCTGACCGGGGAGCTGTTTTTT.

A few counts support this clonotype. V and J are TRBV7-9 and TRBJ2-2; 9 bases agree with TRBD1. The J segment lost 1 base and the V segment lost 4 bases, leaving 4 bases of the junction unmatched. Germline CDR1 is SEHNR and CDR2 is FQNEAQ (reference sequence). The CDR3 consists of 16 residues. CDR3 region: CASSSGTGMNTGELFF. The CDR3 coding sequence is TGTGCCAGCAGCTCCGGGACAGGGATGAACACCGGGGAGCTGTTTTTT.

This clonotype was seen only a few times. The chain couples TRBV5-1 to TRBJ1-2; TRBD1 might be the D (6 bases). Trimming stripped 1 base from V and 0 bases from J, with 16 bases between. CDR1 and CDR2 from the germline V gene are SGHRS and YFSETQ. CDR3 length: 17 amino acids. The CDR3 loop reads CASSLTGGVSANYGYTF. The CDR3 nucleotides are TGCGCCAGCAGCTTGACGGGGGGCGTTTCTGCTAACTATGGCTACACCTTC.

This clonotype was detected only a few times. The genes are TRBV3-1 and TRBJ1-5; no clear D gene. V was pared by 6 bases and J by 7 bases, with 10 bases between. This CDR3 comprises 12 residues. Germline assignment: CDR1 LGHDT and CDR2 YNNKEL (reference sequence). CDR3 loop: CASSPFGQPQHF. DNA for the CDR3: TGTGCCAGCAGTCCCTTCGGGCAGCCCCAGCATTTT.

The genes are TRBV12-3 or TRBV12-4 and TRBJ2-1, with 7 bases that match TRBD2. Trimming took 5 bases from V and 2 from J; bases not matched to a gene: 6. The CDR3 loop spans 15 amino acids. Written as DNA, the CDR3 is TGTGCCAGCAGTGCTACTAGCGTTCCCTACAATGAGCAGTTCTTC. Its protein product is CASSATSVPYNEQFF.

The chain links TRBV24-1 to TRBJ1-3; a possible D gene is TRBD1 (5 bases). The germline V gene has CDR1 KGHDR and CDR2 SFDVKD. This CDR3 comprises 15 residues. The V end was cut by 1 base, the J end by 2 bases, with 8 bases between. The CDR3 spells CATSDLQDPGNTIYF. CDR3 DNA sequence: TGTGCCACCAGTGATTTACAGGACCCTGGAAACACCATATATTTT.

This clonotype has only a few counts. The rearrangement joins TRBV7-9 to TRBJ2-2, with D hard to call. CDR1 is SEHNR, CDR2 FQNEAQ, per germline (reference sequence). The CDR3 totals 15 residues. The ends were cut back, 5 bases at V and 1 base at J, with 11 bases in the middle. The CDR3 DNA sequence: TGTGCCAGCAGCCCCGGAGAATGGAACACCGGGGAGCTGTTTTTT. Amino acids: CASSPGEWNTGELFF.

This clonotype was picked up a small number of times. The chain is built from TRBV5-1 and TRBJ2-7, with 8 bases lining up with TRBD2. This CDR3 comprises 14 residues. V was pared by 6 bases and J by 0 bases, with 5 bases of the junction left unmatched. Germline CDR1 reads SGHRS; CDR2 reads YFSETQ. In nucleotides, the CDR3 is TGCGCCAGCAATCGGGAGGGTACCTCCTACGAGCAGTACTTC. Protein product: CASNREGTSYEQYF.

This clonotype was observed a few times. The chain couples TRBV5-1 to TRBJ2-1; 9 nucleotides agree with TRBD2. CDR3 length: 17 residues. Germline lookup yields CDR1 SGHRS and CDR2 YFSETQ. The ends lost 1 base at V and 7 bases at J; junction bases unmatched: 12. CDR3 sequence: CASSLTLGGGGVNEQFF. The CDR3 coding sequence is TGCGCCAGCAGCTTGACCCTTGGAGGCGGGGGGGTGAATGAGCAGTTCTTC.